The 26 T cell receptor beta chains reported below all come from one sample, sequenced in a study of T cell responses to AZD1222 COVID-19 vaccine. Using immunoSEQ multiplex PCR, the repertoire was profiled, and TCRdb retains in-frame clones only, with some absent. The sample records around 180,000 clones, roughly 94% being singletons. The source was peripheral blood, collected 28 days after the second AZD1222 dose. Every receptor here comes from an adult who received the AZD1222 COVID-19 vaccine.

V usage is TRBV19 and J usage is TRBJ2-2; TRBD1 agrees at 11 bases. Germline trimming cut 5 bases from V and 2 bases from J; bases unmatched to any gene: 16. The CDR3 runs to 20 residues. The germline V gene encodes CDR1 LNHDA and CDR2 SQIVND (reference sequence). The CDR3 nucleotides read TGTGCCAGTAGTTTGAACGCCGTGGGGGGACAGGGGGGCAACACCGGGGAGCTGTTTTTT. Protein sequence: CASSLNAVGGQGGNTGELFF. Filled out from reference TRBV19 and TRBJ2-2, the complete variable domain reads DGGITQSPKYLFRKEGQNVTLSCEQNLNHDAMYWYRQDPGQGLRLIYYSQIVNDFQKGDIAEGYSVSREKKESFPLTVTSAQKNPTAFYLCASSLNAVGGQGGNTGELFFGEGSRLTVL.

The count of this clone is one. The chain is built from TRBV12-3 or TRBV12-4 and TRBJ1-4; D ambiguous. CDR3 length: 12 amino acids. V lost 4 bases and J lost 8, with 8 bases in between. CDR3: CASSSPREKLFF. The CDR3, as DNA: TGTGCCAGCAGTTCCCCGCGGGAAAAACTGTTTTTT.

This clone came up a few times. CDR3 sequence reads: CASSSSGNNNSPLHF. CDR3 coding DNA: TGTGCCAGCAGTTCATCCGGGAATAATAATTCACCCCTCCACTTT. The chain employs TRBV27 and TRBJ1-6; D is ambiguous. CDR3 length: 15 residues. V shed 4 bases and J shed 5 bases, with 12 bases lying between them. Germline V CDR1 and CDR2: MNHEY, SMNVEV (reference sequence).

V and J are TRBV11-3 and TRBJ1-1, with D perhaps matching TRBD1 (6 bases). Germline lookup yields CDR1 SGHNT and CDR2 YENEEA. The V and J ends lost 1 base and 6 bases respectively, with 15 bases between them. The CDR3 is 15 amino acids. CDR3 DNA sequence: TGTGCCAGCAGCTTAGCGGGGGGGCCGAGGTCTGAAGCTTTCTTT. Protein: CASSLAGGPRSEAFF.

J is TRBJ2-1 and V is TRBV7-8, with 10 bases identical to TRBD1. V trimming: 7 bases; J trimming: 7 bases; junction bases outside the gene matches: 4. The CDR3 sequence is 13 residues long. Germline V gene data show CDR1 as SGHVS and CDR2 as FQNEAQ. The CDR3 loop reads CASTGTGDNEQFF. The CDR3 nucleotides read TGTGCCAGCACTGGGACAGGGGATAATGAGCAGTTCTTC.

The V and J genes are TRBV18 and TRBJ2-5, with 9 bases aligning to TRBD1. Unmatched junction bases numbered 6, after V lost 3 bases and J lost 4 bases. CDR3 length: 15 amino acids. Germline CDR1 reads KGHSH; CDR2 reads LQKENI. This CDR3 reads CASSPAQGAAETQYF. For the CDR3, the DNA is TGTGCCAGCTCACCCGCACAGGGGGCTGCAGAGACCCAGTACTTC.

This clone was detected only once. The chain uses TRBV5-8 and TRBJ2-2; D is perhaps TRBD1 or TRBD2 (5 bases each). Germline CDR1 is SGHTS and CDR2 is YDEGEE. The CDR3 contains 16 residues. The germline V and J ends were trimmed by 0 bases and 1 base, with 10 bases remaining between them. CDR3 region: CASSLVRDRNTGELFF. The CDR3 DNA sequence: TGTGCCAGCAGCTTGGTCAGGGACCGGAACACCGGGGAGCTGTTTTTT.

The rearrangement uses TRBV5-1 and TRBJ1-2; TRBD1 matches 8 bases. Per the germline V gene, CDR1 is SGHRS and CDR2 is YFSETQ. The CDR3 has 16 amino acids. Trimming cost V 5 bases and J 4 bases; bases outside gene matches: 13. The CDR3 is CASRPGQGTTVYGYTF. The CDR3 DNA is TGCGCCAGCAGGCCTGGACAGGGAACGACAGTCTATGGCTACACCTTC.

The rearrangement uses TRBV4-1 and TRBJ2-1, with 8 bases matching TRBD1. Germline V gene lookup returns CDR1 MGHRA and CDR2 YSYEKL. V gave up 3 bases and J gave up 5 bases; unmatched junction bases: 9. The CDR3 totals 16 residues. CDR3 coding DNA: TGCGCCAGCAGCCAGGCGGACAGGGCCCGACACAATGAGCAGTTCTTC. Its protein is CASSQADRARHNEQFF.

The chain joins TRBV19 to TRBJ1-2, with D hard to call. Trimming took off 3 bases at V and 4 bases at J, with 6 bases between the two ends. Germline CDR1 is LNHDA and CDR2 is SQIVND (reference sequence). This CDR3 contains 12 residues. The CDR3 region is CASSMYVYGYTF. The CDR3 DNA follows: TGTGCCAGTAGTATGTACGTCTATGGCTACACCTTC.

This clone was found once. The chain uses TRBV7-8 and TRBJ2-1; D is possibly TRBD1 (6 bases). Germline CDR1 reads SGHVS; CDR2 reads FQNEAQ. The CDR3 contains 16 residues. Trimming removed 3 bases from V and 2 bases from J, with 14 bases in between. CDR3 loop: CASSFFRGRTYNEQFF. The CDR3 nucleotides are TGTGCCAGCAGCTTCTTCAGGGGCCGAACCTACAATGAGCAGTTCTTC.

The genes are TRBV6-1 and TRBJ2-7; 13 bases line up with TRBD2. Trimming removed 3 bases from V and 6 bases from J; junction bases left unmatched: 5. The CDR3 extends over 15 amino acids. Germline CDR1 is MNHNS and CDR2 is SASEGT. The CDR3 loop is CASSDGLAGAVEQYF. CDR3 sequence (DNA): TGTGCCAGCAGTGATGGACTAGCGGGAGCCGTCGAGCAGTACTTC.

This sequence joins TRBV28 and TRBJ2-2, with TRBD2 matching 7 bases. CDR1 MDHEN and CDR2 SYDVKM come from the germline V gene. The CDR3 loop spans 15 amino acids. The ends lost 2 bases at V and 0 bases at J; junction bases unmatched: 0. The CDR3 nucleotides read TGTGCCAGCAGTTTACTAGCGGCGAACACCGGGGAGCTGTTTTTT. It yields the protein CASSLLAANTGELFF.

The gene calls are TRBV19 and TRBJ1-5, with 9 bases lining up with TRBD1. The ends lost 3 bases at V and 2 bases at J; junction bases unmatched: 14. CDR3 length equals 19 residues. Germline V gives CDR1 LNHDA, CDR2 SQIVND (reference sequence). DNA for the CDR3: TGTGCCAGTAGTATCACCGGGACAGGGAGAAATGGCGGCAATCAGCCCCAGCATTTT. Translation: CASSITGTGRNGGNQPQHF.

This clone was seen only once. V and J are TRBV6-1 and TRBJ2-3; TRBD2 matches 8 bases. The CDR3 spans 16 residues. Germline CDR1 MNHNS, CDR2 SASEGT. V was pared by 2 bases and J by 5 bases, with 9 bases of the junction left unmatched. This CDR3 is CASSERGAGVGDTQYF. CDR3 nucleotides: TGTGCCAGCAGTGAACGGGGAGCGGGGGTTGGAGATACGCAGTATTTT.

Here the CDR3 DNA reads TGTGCCAGTAGTATCCCCCCAGAGACCCAGTACTTC. This encodes CASSIPPETQYF. The genes are TRBV19 and TRBJ2-5; unclear D gene. The CDR3 spans 12 residues. V was cut by 3 bases and J by 4 bases, with 6 bases left in between. CDR1 and CDR2 (germline): LNHDA, SQIVND (reference sequence).

The chain recombines TRBV14 with TRBJ2-1; D is unresolved. Germline CDR1 SGHDN, CDR2 FVKESK. V lost 1 base and J 0 bases, leaving 13 bases between the germline ends. The CDR3 is made up of 17 amino acids. CDR3 nucleotide sequence: TGTGCCAGCAGCCAAGCCCTTTGGGGTAGCTCCTACAATGAGCAGTTCTTC. This codes for CASSQALWGSSYNEQFF.

In DNA form, the CDR3 reads TGTGCCACCAGCAGGGATTCGACAGGGGGAAACACCATATATTTT. Translation: CATSRDSTGGNTIYF. V and J are TRBV15 and TRBJ1-3, with 7 nucleotides matching TRBD1. V lost 3 bases to trimming and J lost 4 bases; unmatched junction nucleotides: 6. Germline V gene lookup returns CDR1 LNHNV and CDR2 YYDKDF (reference sequence). The CDR3 contains 15 residues.

The V gene is TRBV27, the J gene TRBJ2-3; D tentatively reads TRBD1 or TRBD2 (5 bases each). CDR1 is MNHEY, CDR2 SMNVEV, per germline (reference sequence). Trimming shortened V by 0 bases and J by 0 bases, and 16 bases separated the two germline ends. The CDR3 consists of 18 residues. CDR3 in DNA: TGTGCCAGCAGTTTATCTTTTGCAGGGAGTCAGAGCACAGATACGCAGTATTTT. Protein product: CASSLSFAGSQSTDTQYF.

V and J are TRBV5-1 and TRBJ1-2; tentatively, D is TRBD1 (6 bases). The CDR3 runs to 11 residues. The ends were cut back, 4 bases at V and 8 bases at J, with 9 bases in the middle. The germline CDR1 and CDR2 sequences are SGHRS and YFSETQ. The chain's CDR3 is CASSPGDGYTF. CDR3 bases: TGCGCCAGCAGCCCAGGGGACGGCTACACCTTC.

This rearrangement joins TRBV19 to TRBJ2-4, with a possible D match to TRBD2 (7 bases). Germline CDR1 reads LNHDA; CDR2 reads SQIVND (reference sequence). Between the trimmed V and J ends, which lost 6 bases and 8 bases, there was a span of 14 bases. The CDR3 length is 13 residues. The CDR3 sequence: CASSGGAGDIQYF. The CDR3 bases are TGTGCCAGTAGCGGGGGCGCGGGAGACATTCAGTACTTC.

In the case of this clone: An end of the junction differs from the germline gene, which may be a read error. The chain couples TRBV28 to TRBJ1-5, with 8 bases fitting TRBD1. In germline, CDR1 is MDHEN, CDR2 SYDVKM. The CDR3 has 19 amino acids. The CDR3 DNA follows: TGTGCCAGCAGTTTTCCCTCTCAGACAGGGGCAAATATCAGGAGCCAGGGGTTTTTT. Protein: CASSFPSQTGANIRSQGFF.

The gene calls are TRBV19 and TRBJ1-4, with D possibly matching TRBD1 (6 bases). V was cut by 5 bases and J by 10 bases, with 14 bases left in between. The germline CDR1 and CDR2 sequences are LNHDA and SQIVND (reference sequence). This CDR3 region has 13 residues. Here the CDR3 reads CASSPTGPGKLFF. For the CDR3, the DNA is TGTGCCAGTAGTCCTACAGGGCCCGGAAAACTGTTTTTT.

This clone has just one count. V usage is TRBV4-1 and J usage is TRBJ2-7, with a weak D call TRBD1 (6 bases). The CDR3 is 16 amino acids. V gave up 4 bases and J gave up 3 bases, with 19 bases separating them. CDR1 is MGHRA, CDR2 YSYEKL, per germline. CDR3 nucleotide sequence: TGCGCCAGCAGCCCCCACCCCCTAACAGGGTTCTACGAGCAGTACTTC. Translating gives CASSPHPLTGFYEQYF.

This clone appeared a few times. The rearrangement joins TRBV11-3 to TRBJ2-1; the D is unclear. There are 13 residues in the CDR3. Trimming removed 5 bases at V and 2 bases at J, with 7 bases between. The V gene's germline CDR1 is SGHNT and CDR2 YENEEA. The CDR3 DNA is TGTGCCAGCAGCCTTGACCCCTACAATGAGCAGTTCTTC. Translation: CASSLDPYNEQFF.

The DNA of the CDR3 is TGCGCCAGCAGCTTGACACTCGGCGGAAACACCATATATTTT. It codes for CASSLTLGGNTIYF. The chain employs TRBV5-1 and TRBJ1-3; D is ambiguous. The V and J ends lost 1 base and 4 bases respectively, with 9 bases between them. Germline CDR1 is SGHRS and CDR2 is YFSETQ. The CDR3 has 14 amino acids.